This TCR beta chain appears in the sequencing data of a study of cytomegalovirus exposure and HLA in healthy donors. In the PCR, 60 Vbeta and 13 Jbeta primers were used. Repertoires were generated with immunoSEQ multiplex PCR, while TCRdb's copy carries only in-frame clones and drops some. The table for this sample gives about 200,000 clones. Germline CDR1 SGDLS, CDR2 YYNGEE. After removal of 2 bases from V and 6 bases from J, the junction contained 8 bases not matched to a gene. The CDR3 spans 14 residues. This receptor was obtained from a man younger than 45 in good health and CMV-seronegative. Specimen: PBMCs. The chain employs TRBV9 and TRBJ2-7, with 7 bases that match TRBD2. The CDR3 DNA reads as TGTGCCAGCAGCGTCGGGGGGTCAACTAGCGAGCAGTACTTC. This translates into CASSVGGSTSEQYF. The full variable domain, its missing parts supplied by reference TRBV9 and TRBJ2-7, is DSGVTQTPKHLITATGQRVTLRCSPRSGDLSVYWYQQSLDQGLQFLIQYYNGEERAKGNILERFSAQQFPDLHSELNLSSLELGDSALYFCASSVGGSTSEQYFGPGTRLTVT.